This entry describes one T cell receptor (beta chain). Antigen: not known. The data originate from a study of shared clonotypes between healthy human individuals. Germline CDR1 reads SGHAT; CDR2 reads FQNNGV. Germline trimming cut 4 bases from V and 0 bases from J; bases unmatched to any gene: 3. The CDR3 totals 16 residues. General observations from the study: An anticipated effect of sequencing depth on clonotype sharing among donors was recognized. All-four-donor shared clonotypes had higher generation probabilities than non-shared clonotypes did.

Using immunoSEQ multiplex PCR, the repertoire was profiled, and TCRdb retains in-frame clones only, with some absent. The data show approximately 330,000 clones, with about 73% seen just once and less than 11% held by the top ten. The TCR originated in a man younger than 45 in good health. This rearrangement joins TRBV11-2 to TRBJ2-6, with 7 bases fitting TRBD1. Material for sequencing was memory CD4+ T cells sorted from blood. Subset denoted: CD45RA-negative fraction. The CDR3 loop is CASSSGQASGANVLTF. DNA for the CDR3: TGTGCCAGCAGCTCCGGACAGGCCTCTGGGGCCAACGTCCTGACTTTC.